A selection of T cell receptor beta chains follows, all from one sample in a study of tumor-infiltrating lymphocytes in primary liver carcinoma. Each CDR3 protein gets one entry after TCRdb re-called the multiplex PCR reads with MiXCR. This table has some 180,000 distinct CDR3 sequences, over 80% appearing once. The sample consisted of tumor tissue from primary liver carcinoma. These receptors all come from a man aged 40-55 years with primary liver carcinoma and hepatitis B virus infection. Both conserved end residues are part of each CDR3. The D gene is left open where the match is weak. Clone size, where shown, is once, few, many, or a class for clones that have expanded.

TRBD1	TRBJ1-1	TRBV4-2	NA	CASTQEVTGGTDAFF	TGTGCCAGCACCCAAGAGGTGACAGGGGGCACTGATGCTTTCTTT
TRBD1	TRBJ2-3	TRBV5-1	NA	CASSPRPDRSTDTQYF	TGCGCCAGCAGCCCCCGGCCGGACAGGTCCACAGATACGCAGTATTTT
TRBD1	TRBJ2-1	TRBV24-1	few	CATSDPGGHNEQFF	TGTGCCACCAGTGATCCAGGGGGCCACAATGAGCAGTTCTTC
NA	TRBJ1-1	TRBV5-6	NA	CTSSLGGTEAPEAFF	TGTACCAGCAGCTTAGGGGGGACGGAGGCCCCTGAAGCTTTCTTT
TRBD2	TRBJ2-5	TRBV11-2	NA	CASSPSSTQGTGRETQYF	TGTGCGAGCAGCCCTAGCTCAACCCAGGGTACTGGGCGGGAGACCCAGTATTTC
NA	TRBJ2-7	TRBV12-3/TRBV12-4	NA	CANAMGGQFYEQYF	TGTGCCAACGCCATGGGGGGACAGTTCTACGAACAGTACTTC
NA	TRBJ2-1	TRBV14	NA	CASSRQGGADEQFF	TGTGCCAGCAGCCGTCAGGGTGGGGCGGATGAGCAGTTCTTC
NA	TRBJ1-5	TRBV11-2	NA	CASSINGGLTNQPQHF	TGTGCCAGCAGCATAAATGGGGGACTGACGAACCAGCCCCAGCATTTT
NA	TRBJ1-5	TRBV11-3	NA	CAGNLDLGVAQPQHF	TGTGCCGGCAACTTAGATCTGGGGGTGGCTCAACCCCAGCATTTT
NA	TRBJ1-1	TRBV19	NA	CASSIRWGEAFF	TGTGCCAGTAGTATCAGGTGGGGTGAAGCTTTCTTT
NA	TRBJ2-5	TRBV6-6	NA	CASSYRDQEIQYF	TGTGCCAGCAGTTACCGTGATCAAGAGATCCAGTACTTC
NA	TRBJ1-1	TRBV18	NA	CASSPPGGRHTEAFF	TGTGCCAGCTCACCACCAGGGGGACGGCACACTGAAGCTTTCTTT
TRBD2	TRBJ2-5	TRBV11-3	NA	CASSIGTSGSGKTRYF	TGTGCCAGCAGCATAGGGACTAGCGGGAGCGGGAAGACCCGGTACTTC
NA	TRBJ2-1	TRBV6-2/TRBV6-3	NA	CASSTPTDGGYEQFF	TGTGCCAGCAGCACTCCGACTGACGGAGGGTACGAGCAGTTCTTC
TRBD1	TRBJ2-7	TRBV12-3/TRBV12-4	few	CASSSRQTGKGEQYF	TGTGCCAGCAGTTCACGTCAGACAGGGAAGGGCGAGCAGTATTTC
TRBD2	TRBJ2-7	TRBV10-3	NA	CATAETSGNEQYF	TGTGCCACCGCCGAGACTAGCGGGAATGAGCAGTACTTC
TRBD2	TRBJ2-2	TRBV4-1	NA	CASSQEGTLAVRAGDTGKLFF	TGCGCCAGCAGCCAAGAGGGGACTTTAGCGGTCCGAGCGGGAGACACCGGAAAGCTGTTTTTT
NA	TRBJ1-2	TRBV4-3	NA	CASSQAGAGSNYSYTF	TGCGCCAGCAGCCAGGCAGGGGCAGGGAGCAACTATAGCTACACTTTC
NA	TRBJ2-7	TRBV7-8	NA	CSSRSRGRAYEQYF	TGTTCCAGCAGATCCAGGGGCAGAGCCTACGAGCAGTACTTC
NA	TRBJ2-2	TRBV6-2/TRBV6-3	NA	CASILGTGELFF	TGTGCCAGCATATTAGGGACCGGGGAGCTGTTTTTT
NA	TRBJ2-1	TRBV14	NA	CASSPSLNTTEQFF	TGTGCCAGCAGCCCAAGTCTCAACACCACTGAGCAGTTCTTC
TRBD2	TRBJ2-3	TRBV6-5	NA	CVSRTGAGRLDTQYF	TGTGTCAGCAGAACAGGAGCGGGGAGGTTGGATACGCAGTATTTT
NA	TRBJ2-1	TRBV6-5	NA	CASCDRSGRGLYNEQLF	TGTGCCAGCTGTGACCGATCCGGGAGAGGACTATACAATGAGCAGTTATTC
TRBD2	TRBJ2-1	TRBV7-8	NA	CANIYLAGGSYNEQFF	TGTGCCAACATATATCTAGCGGGAGGGTCCTACAATGAGCAGTTCTTC
NA	TRBJ2-7	TRBV6-1	NA	CASSEGAGEGNVYEQYF	TGTGCCAGCAGTGAAGGGGCCGGCGAGGGTAACGTGTACGAGCAGTATTTC
NA	TRBJ2-5	TRBV6-5	NA	CDSSYPGAETQYF	TGTGACAGCAGTTACCCGGGGGCGGAGACGCAGTACTTC
NA	TRBJ2-7	TRBV11-2	NA	CASIKGVEWYF	TGTGCCAGCATAAAAGGGGTTGAGTGGTACTTC
NA	TRBJ2-6	TRBV4-2	once	CASSQEASFGANVLAF	TGTGCCAGCAGCCAAGAAGCAAGCTTTGGGGCCAACGTCCTGGCTTTC
TRBD2	TRBJ2-1	TRBV11-1	NA	CTSSLYRAVGGSYNEQFF	TGTACCAGCAGCTTATACCGCGCTGTGGGAGGGTCCTACAATGAGCAGTTCTTC